This T cell receptor (beta chain) was sequenced for a study of T cells after yellow fever vaccination. About the research overall: SMART-Seq v4 Ultra Low Input prepared libraries from low-cell fractions. Study-wide findings and caveats: Once the booster was given, most primary-vaccination clones reappeared, at roughly 96% for CD4 and around 90% for CD8. FACS-sorted repertoires could harbor abundant contaminating bulk-population clonotypes.

Making TCR cDNA involved 5'RACE template switching, which added UMIs and a universal primer site. TCRdb re-analysed the 5' RACE reads in MiXCR, keeping a single row per CDR3 protein. The sample contains about 550,000 distinct CDR3 sequences, about 19% of which appear only once. Turning to this clonotype: Its antigen is unknown.

Sequenced material: PBMCs, taken 15 days after the yellow fever booster vaccination. This sequence was found in a man younger than 40 who received the YFV17D yellow fever vaccine.

The CDR3 here is CASSEERTGGPDEQFF. CDR3 coding DNA: TGTGCCAGCAGTGAAGAAAGGACGGGAGGGCCCGATGAGCAGTTCTTC. V gene TRBV6-1 combines with J gene TRBJ2-1, with TRBD2 matching 8 bases. With V trimmed by 1 base and J by 8 bases, 10 bases remained unmatched. CDR1 and CDR2 (germline): MNHNS, SASEGT. CDR3 size: 16 residues.